Listed below are T cell receptor beta chains from one sample, sequenced in a study of radiotherapy plus CTLA-4 blockade in lung cancer. The assay was immunoSEQ multiplex PCR, and TCRdb's table has in-frame clones only and misses some. The repertoire holds some 33,000 clones, with roughly 70% as singletons. Sequencing was performed on peripheral blood, taken from a patient treated with radiotherapy plus ipilimumab. These receptor sequences come from a human donor with non-small cell lung cancer whose response to radiotherapy plus ipilimumab could not be evaluated. The CDR3 runs from the conserved cysteine through the conserved F or W. D genes are given only for firm matches. Part of the rows lack a size; the others show once, few, many or a class for expanded clones.

j_gene | len | v_gene | abundance | d_gene | CDR3aa | CDR3nt
TRBJ1-2 | 15 | TRBV6-5 | - | TRBD1 | CASSGTGSGQDGYTF | TGTGCCAGCAGTGGGACAGGGAGTGGGCAGGATGGCTACACCTTC
TRBJ1-2 | 13 | TRBV9 | - | TRBD1 | CASSVGQGYGYTF | TGTGCCAGCAGCGTAGGACAGGGTTATGGCTACACCTTC
TRBJ1-2 | 13 | TRBV6-6 | - | - | CASSAQGSYGYTF | TGTGCCAGCAGCGCACAGGGTTCCTATGGCTACACCTTC
TRBJ2-1 | 12 | TRBV28 | - | - | CASRGQNNEQFF | TGTGCCAGCAGAGGACAGAACAATGAGCAGTTCTTC
TRBJ1-1 | 13 | TRBV5-6 | - | TRBD1 | CASSAPGQDEAFF | TGTGCCAGCAGCGCTCCAGGACAGGATGAAGCTTTCTTT
TRBJ2-7 | 13 | TRBV19 | - | - | CASSIGRTYEQYF | TGTGCCAGTAGTATCGGCAGGACCTACGAGCAGTACTTC
TRBJ1-2 | 11 | TRBV29-1 | - | - | CSVFAGYGYTF | TGCAGCGTTTTTGCCGGCTATGGCTACACCTTC
TRBJ2-1 | 16 | TRBV7-6 | once | TRBD2 | CASSVQPSGSNLEQFF | TGTGCCAGCAGCGTTCAACCTAGCGGCTCAAACTTAGAGCAGTTCTTC
TRBJ2-5 | 13 | TRBV27 | - | - | CASRRKVQETQYF | TGTGCCAGCAGGAGGAAAGTACAAGAGACCCAGTACTTC
TRBJ2-7 | 17 | TRBV11-2 | - | TRBD2 | CASSLVASGRVLYEQYF | TGTGCCAGCAGCTTAGTGGCTAGCGGGAGGGTCCTCTACGAGCAGTACTTC
TRBJ2-1 | 12 | TRBV2 | - | - | CASSLTVLEQFF | TGTGCCAGCAGTTTGACAGTTTTGGAGCAGTTCTTC
TRBJ2-5 | 14 | TRBV7-6 | - | TRBD2 | CASSLDLAEETQYF | TGTGCCAGCAGCTTAGACCTAGCGGAAGAGACCCAGTACTTC
TRBJ1-2 | 14 | TRBV6-1 | - | TRBD1 | CASSRWDRNYGYTF | TGTGCCAGCAGTCGCTGGGACAGGAACTATGGCTACACCTTC
TRBJ2-2 | 14 | TRBV10-2 | few | TRBD1 | CASGDRGETGELFF | TGCGCCAGCGGGGACAGGGGAGAGACCGGGGAGCTGTTTTTT
TRBJ2-1 | 16 | TRBV9 | - | TRBD2 | CASSVSGTSVYNEQFF | TGTGCCAGCAGCGTGTCCGGGACTAGCGTCTACAATGAGCAGTTCTTC
TRBJ1-1 | 15 | TRBV6-5 | - | TRBD1 | CASSRVDRGSTEAFF | TGTGCCAGCAGCCGAGTAGACAGGGGGAGCACTGAAGCTTTCTTT
TRBJ2-1 | 14 | TRBV11-2 | - | - | CASSLSTGWDEQFF | TGTGCCAGCAGCTTATCAACGGGATGGGATGAGCAGTTCTTC
TRBJ2-7 | 12 | TRBV2 | - | TRBD2 | CATGLVPYEQYF | TGTGCCACTGGACTAGTCCCCTACGAGCAGTACTTC
TRBJ2-5 | 20 | TRBV27 | - | TRBD2 | CASRRIATSGRRVWQETQYF | TGTGCCAGCAGGCGGATCGCTACTAGCGGGAGGAGGGTTTGGCAAGAGACCCAGTACTTC
TRBJ2-1 | 16 | TRBV7-2 | - | TRBD2 | CASSWTGGSSYNEQFF | TGTGCCAGCAGCTGGACCGGCGGGAGTTCCTACAATGAGCAGTTCTTC
TRBJ2-1 | 14 | TRBV5-5 | - | TRBD2 | CASSPGLAIYEQFF | TGTGCCAGCAGCCCGGGACTAGCGATCTATGAGCAGTTCTTC
TRBJ2-7 | 15 | TRBV6-5 | - | - | CASSYGQGGGYEQYF | TGTGCCAGCAGTTACGGTCAGGGGGGCGGCTACGAGCAGTACTTC
TRBJ1-1 | 15 | TRBV7-9 | - | TRBD1 | CASSLADRRNTEAFF | TGTGCCAGCAGCTTAGCGGACAGGAGGAACACTGAAGCTTTCTTT
TRBJ2-7 | 16 | TRBV5-1 | few | TRBD2 | CASSSEPSGSSYEQYF | TGCGCCAGCAGCTCGGAACCTAGCGGGAGCTCCTACGAGCAGTACTTC
TRBJ1-1 | 15 | TRBV25-1 | - | - | CASSEPGRGDTEAFF | TGTGCCAGCAGTGAACCAGGGAGGGGAGACACTGAAGCTTTCTTT
TRBJ2-2 | 16 | TRBV7-2 | - | - | CASTPPVGELTGELFF | TGTGCCAGCACCCCACCGGTGGGAGAGCTCACCGGGGAGCTGTTTTTT
TRBJ2-1 | 13 | TRBV5-1 | - | - | CASRIGENNGQFF | TGCGCCAGCCGGATCGGGGAGAACAATGGGCAGTTCTTC
TRBJ2-1 | 16 | TRBV19 | once | TRBD2 | CASSMGAGGPYNEQFF | TGTGCCAGTAGTATGGGAGCGGGAGGGCCTTACAATGAGCAGTTCTTC
TRBJ1-5 | 16 | TRBV19 | once | - | CASRDPTRYSNQPQHF | TGTGCCAGTAGAGACCCGACCAGGTATAGCAATCAGCCCCAGCATTTT
TRBJ1-1 | 15 | TRBV7-8 | - | - | CASSSGGRASTEAFF | TGTGCCAGCAGCTCGGGCGGCAGGGCGAGCACTGAAGCTTTCTTT
TRBJ1-3 | 16 | TRBV7-2 | - | TRBD1 | CASSRQGAQTGNTIYF | TGTGCCAGCAGCCGACAGGGGGCGCAGACTGGAAACACCATATATTTT
TRBJ1-5 | 15 | TRBV28 | - | - | CASTTQRGWNQPQHF | TGTGCCAGCACCACCCAGAGGGGGTGGAATCAGCCCCAGCATTTT
TRBJ1-1 | 13 | TRBV6-5 | - | - | CATSTRVSTEAFF | TGTGCCACCTCAACGAGGGTGTCCACTGAAGCTTTCTTT
TRBJ1-2 | 15 | TRBV7-2 | - | - | CASSLAGMNYYGYTF | TGTGCCAGCAGCTTAGCCGGGATGAACTACTATGGCTACACCTTC